A single sample gave rise to the 15 T cell receptor beta chains below, sequenced in a study of shared clonotypes between healthy human individuals. Some clones are missing from TCRdb's copy, which holds only in-frame ones; the method was immunoSEQ multiplex PCR. The sample consists of fewer than 1.8 million clones, 98% to 99% of them appearing once. Source material: naive CD4+ T cells sorted from blood. Subset reported: CD45RA+ positively selected. Receptors were obtained from a man younger than 40 in good health.

This sequence joins TRBV9 and TRBJ2-1; 8 bases are shared with TRBD2. V lost 4 bases and J lost 4; bases outside the gene matches: 13. The CDR3 is made up of 17 amino acids. The V gene's germline CDR1 is SGDLS and CDR2 YYNGEE. The CDR3 loop reads CASSNQRTGGQYNEQFF. The CDR3 bases are TGTGCCAGCAGCAATCAACGGACGGGAGGGCAGTACAATGAGCAGTTCTTC. Together with reference TRBV9 and TRBJ2-1, the CDR3 gives the full variable domain: DSGVTQTPKHLITATGQRVTLRCSPRSGDLSVYWYQQSLDQGLQFLIQYYNGEERAKGNILERFSAQQFPDLHSELNLSSLELGDSALYFCASSNQRTGGQYNEQFFGPGTRLTVL.

This chain uses TRBV11-2 with TRBJ1-5, with D perhaps TRBD1 (5 bases). CDR1 SGHAT and CDR2 FQNNGV come from the germline V gene. Trimming took 1 base from V and 6 from J, leaving 7 bases between them. The CDR3 is 13 amino acids. The CDR3 here is CASSLVGVQPQHF. CDR3 bases: TGTGCCAGCAGCTTAGTAGGGGTTCAGCCCCAGCATTTT. Using reference TRBV11-2 and TRBJ1-5 for the parts outside the CDR3, the full variable domain is EAGVAQSPRYKIIEKRQSVAFWCNPISGHATLYWYQQILGQGPKLLIQFQNNGVVDDSQLPKDRFSAERLKGVDSTLKIQPAKLEDSAVYLCASSLVGVQPQHFGDGTRLSIL.

The chain has TRBV14 and TRBJ2-2; 9 nucleotides align to TRBD2. Trimming at V came to 0 bases and at J to 4 bases, leaving 3 bases not matched to a gene. CDR1 is SGHDN, CDR2 FVKESK, per germline. The CDR3 extends over 16 amino acids. The DNA of the CDR3 is TGTGCCAGCAGCCAAGACCTAGCGGGACCCACCGGGGAGCTGTTTTTT. Translated: CASSQDLAGPTGELFF.

This clone was detected only once. The rearrangement uses TRBV7-9 and TRBJ2-3; a possible D gene is TRBD2 (5 bases). The CDR3 is 13 residues long. Between the trimmed V and J ends, which lost 1 base and 6 bases, there was a span of 8 bases. Germline lookup yields CDR1 SEHNR and CDR2 FQNEAQ (reference sequence). The DNA for the CDR3 is TGTGCCAGCAGCTTAGGGAGGTGGGATACGCAGTATTTT. Protein product: CASSLGRWDTQYF.

The J gene is TRBJ2-1, the V gene TRBV7-3; 13 bases fit TRBD2. The CDR3 loop spans 18 amino acids. The trim removed 4 bases at V and 2 bases at J, leaving 8 bases unmatched. In germline, CDR1 is SGHTA, CDR2 FQGTGA. The CDR3 DNA is TGTGCCAGCAGCTCAACAAGGACTAGCGGGAGTACCTACAATGAGCAGTTCTTC. It yields the protein CASSSTRTSGSTYNEQFF.

The genes are TRBV11-2 and TRBJ2-1; D not certain. The CDR3 spans 19 residues. V dropped 0 bases and J dropped 0 bases, with 18 bases sitting between them. Germline CDR1 SGHAT, CDR2 FQNNGV. CDR3 coding DNA: TGTGCCAGCAGCTTAGATCGAACCTTCTGGGCGAGCTCCTACAATGAGCAGTTCTTC. Translating gives CASSLDRTFWASSYNEQFF.

The chain employs TRBV27 and TRBJ2-1; 11 bases fit TRBD2. The germline V gene encodes CDR1 MNHEY and CDR2 SMNVEV (reference sequence). V was clipped by 7 bases and J by 6 bases; unmatched bases: 8. This CDR3 has 15 residues. Here the CDR3 reads CASKLAGVLGNEQFF. CDR3 bases: TGTGCCAGCAAACTAGCGGGGGTGCTCGGCAATGAGCAGTTCTTC.

The J gene is TRBJ2-7, the V gene TRBV6-1, with 8 bases aligning to TRBD1. J was trimmed by 2 bases and V by 5 bases; bases with no gene match: 8. The CDR3 contains 15 residues. The germline CDR1 and CDR2 sequences are MNHNS and SASEGT. The CDR3 DNA sequence: TGTGCCAGCAGTTCCCGGACAGGGACCACCTACGAGCAGTACTTC. It encodes CASSSRTGTTYEQYF.

The table lists this clone with a count of one. V and J are TRBV10-3 and TRBJ2-2, with 10 bases identical to TRBD2. Germline V lookup: CDR1 ENHRY, CDR2 SYGVKD. The CDR3 has 16 amino acids. V lost 1 base and J lost 7; bases outside the gene matches: 6. The chain's CDR3 is CAISEFLAGAGGELFF. CDR3 coding DNA: TGTGCCATCAGTGAGTTCCTAGCGGGAGCAGGCGGGGAGCTGTTTTTT.

CDR3 loop: CASRGPADQPQHF. For the CDR3, the DNA is TGTGCCAGCAGGGGTCCGGCCGATCAGCCCCAGCATTTT. The chain links TRBV2 to TRBJ1-5; D is uncertain. The CDR3 spans 13 residues. Per the germline V gene, CDR1 is SNHLY and CDR2 is FYNNEI. With 6 bases removed from V and 5 bases from J, the gap between germline ends came to 11 bases.

The V and J genes are TRBV18 and TRBJ2-7; tentatively, D is TRBD1 (5 bases). CDR1 is KGHSH and CDR2 is LQKENI in the germline V gene. V shed 4 bases and J shed 6 bases, with 19 bases lying between them. The CDR3 consists of 15 residues. CDR3 loop: CASSLIGRVPSEQYF. The DNA for the CDR3 is TGTGCCAGCTCACTGATCGGCAGGGTCCCTTCCGAGCAGTACTTC. Full variable domain (missing parts from reference TRBV18 and TRBJ2-7): NAGVMQNPRHLVRRRGQEARLRCSPMKGHSHVYWYRQLPEEGLKFMVYLQKENIIDESGMPKERFSAEFPKEGPSILRIQQVVRGDSAAYFCASSLIGRVPSEQYFGPGTRLTVT.

The chain links TRBV7-9 to TRBJ1-5, with 8 positions matching TRBD1. This CDR3 is built from 15 residues. The J segment lost 1 base and the V segment lost 4 bases, leaving 3 bases of the junction unmatched. The germline V gene has CDR1 SEHNR and CDR2 FQNEAQ (reference sequence). This CDR3 reads CASSSGGRSNQPQHF. Written as DNA, the CDR3 is TGTGCCAGCAGCTCAGGGGGCAGGAGCAATCAGCCCCAGCATTTT.

V gene TRBV19 combines with J gene TRBJ2-7; D is perhaps TRBD2 (5 bases). Deletions cut 5 bases from V and 6 bases from J, with 14 bases between. CDR3 size: 13 residues. Germline V CDR1 and CDR2: LNHDA, SQIVND (reference sequence). The DNA of the CDR3 is TGTGCCAGTAGTGGGCTAGCCTGGGGCGAGCAGTACTTC. Its translation is CASSGLAWGEQYF.

The chain joins TRBV27 to TRBJ1-5; D is undetermined. V lost 6 bases to trimming and J lost 0 bases, with 6 bases between them. The length of the CDR3 is 13 residues. The germline CDR1 and CDR2 sequences are MNHEY and SMNVEV (reference sequence). The CDR3 loop reads CASRFNSNQPQHF. The CDR3 nucleotides read TGTGCCAGCAGGTTTAATAGCAATCAGCCCCAGCATTTT.

The chain combines TRBV2 with TRBJ2-1; perhaps TRBD2 as D (5 bases). Looked up from germline, CDR1 is SNHLY and CDR2 is FYNNEI. V lost 2 bases, J lost 12 bases, and 14 bases lay in between. The CDR3 is 13 residues long. For the CDR3, the DNA is TGTGCCAGCAGTGAATATCCGGGGTCGATGCAGTTCTTC. Translation: CASSEYPGSMQFF.